These 10 T cell receptor beta chains were all obtained from the same sample, sequenced in a study of T cell responses to AZD1222 COVID-19 vaccine. The method was immunoSEQ multiplex PCR; TCRdb's version includes in-frame clones alone and lacks a portion of them. There are about 87,000 clones in the sample; 70% to 90% occur only once, and about 3% lies in the top ten. The sequencing here drew on peripheral blood, taken on day 0 of AZD1222 vaccination. Every receptor here comes from an adult in good health.

The V gene is TRBV10-2, the J gene TRBJ2-3, with 10 bases fitting TRBD2. Germline trimming cut 5 bases from V and 0 bases from J; bases unmatched to any gene: 5. CDR1 WSHSY and CDR2 SAAADI come from the germline V gene. The length of the CDR3 is 16 residues. The CDR3 sequence: CASSTPSGRSTDTQYF. The CDR3 DNA reads as TGCGCCAGCAGTACCCCTAGCGGGAGAAGCACAGATACGCAGTATTTT.

In its sample, this clone was seen once. This chain uses TRBV19 with TRBJ2-3; D gene uncertain. The V gene lost 0 bases and the J gene lost 4 bases, with 8 bases spanning the gap. This CDR3 has 14 amino acids. Germline loops: CDR1 LNHDA, CDR2 SQIVND (reference sequence). CDR3 sequence (DNA): TGTGCCAGTAGTATAGAACGGGCCTCAGATACGCAGTATTTT. Translating it yields CASSIERASDTQYF.

The V gene is TRBV20-1, the J gene TRBJ2-1; 9 positions match TRBD1. The CDR3 totals 16 residues. The V gene's germline CDR1 is DFQATT and CDR2 SNEGSKA (reference sequence). Trimming at V came to 3 bases and at J to 3 bases, leaving 9 bases not matched to a gene. Written as DNA, the CDR3 is TGCAGTGCTAGTCCCCCGGGACAGGGTGACTACAATGAGCAGTTCTTC. Amino acids: CSASPPGQGDYNEQFF.

The chain is built from TRBV27 and TRBJ2-3; a weak D match, TRBD1 (7 bases). This CDR3 has 17 amino acids. Germline loops: CDR1 MNHEY, CDR2 SMNVEV (reference sequence). V was shortened by 3 bases and J by 4 bases, with 20 bases between the two germline ends. The DNA for the CDR3 is TGTGCCAGCAGTTTGGGGGGACAGATCCGTGGCGCAGATACGCAGTATTTT. Amino acids: CASSLGGQIRGADTQYF.

In DNA, the CDR3 is TGTGCCAGCAGTGAAGTTGGAGGGACTGGGGCCAACGTCCTGACTTTC. It is translated as CASSEVGGTGANVLTF. The V and J genes are TRBV2 and TRBJ2-6, with D maybe TRBD2 (6 bases). CDR3 size: 16 residues. V was pared by 1 base and J by 2 bases, with 9 bases between. The germline V gene has CDR1 SNHLY and CDR2 FYNNEI.

The chain combines TRBV19 with TRBJ2-1; TRBD2 matches 8 bases. Unmatched junction bases numbered 12, after V lost 6 bases and J lost 8 bases. This CDR3 spans 15 amino acids. CDR1 LNHDA and CDR2 SQIVND come from the germline V gene (reference sequence). The CDR3 sequence: CASRHPREGRDEQFF. DNA of the CDR3: TGTGCCAGTAGACACCCACGGGAGGGTAGAGATGAGCAGTTCTTC. The whole variable domain, remainder taken from reference TRBV19 and TRBJ2-1, is DGGITQSPKYLFRKEGQNVTLSCEQNLNHDAMYWYRQDPGQGLRLIYYSQIVNDFQKGDIAEGYSVSREKKESFPLTVTSAQKNPTAFYLCASRHPREGRDEQFFGPGTRLTVL.

The rearrangement links TRBV14 to TRBJ2-1, with D perhaps matching TRBD1 or TRBD2 (6 bases each). Germline V CDR1 and CDR2: SGHDN, FVKESK. Trimming cost V 4 bases and J 5 bases, with 15 bases left between them. The CDR3 contains 15 residues. The CDR3 sequence: CASSPGAGANNEQFF. CDR3 coding DNA: TGTGCCAGCAGCCCGGGAGCAGGGGCCAACAATGAGCAGTTCTTC.

The V gene is TRBV9, the J gene TRBJ2-4; perhaps TRBD1 as D (6 bases). V dropped 1 base and J dropped 0 bases, with 11 bases sitting between them. The germline V gene encodes CDR1 SGDLS and CDR2 YYNGEE. This CDR3 region has 16 residues. The CDR3 DNA reads TGTGCCAGCAGCGTAAATGGGGGCTTAGCCAAAAACATTCAGTACTTC. It is translated as CASSVNGGLAKNIQYF.

V and J are TRBV18 and TRBJ1-2, with 8 positions matching TRBD1. Looked up from germline, CDR1 is KGHSH and CDR2 is LQKENI. Trimming at V came to 4 bases and at J to 10 bases, leaving 8 bases not matched to a gene. The CDR3 has 13 residues. The CDR3 DNA follows: TGTGCCAGCTCACACCGGGACAGGAAAGACTACACCTTC. The encoded protein is CASSHRDRKDYTF.

The genes are TRBV29-1 and TRBJ2-7, with TRBD2 identical over 8 bases. From germline, CDR1 is SQVTM and CDR2 ANQGSEA. Trimming at V came to 7 bases and at J to 3 bases, leaving 14 bases not matched to a gene. This CDR3 has 15 amino acids. The CDR3 DNA sequence: TGCAGCGCCCGCTCTCCTACCAGCGGGAGCTACGAGCAGTACTTC. It yields the protein CSARSPTSGSYEQYF.